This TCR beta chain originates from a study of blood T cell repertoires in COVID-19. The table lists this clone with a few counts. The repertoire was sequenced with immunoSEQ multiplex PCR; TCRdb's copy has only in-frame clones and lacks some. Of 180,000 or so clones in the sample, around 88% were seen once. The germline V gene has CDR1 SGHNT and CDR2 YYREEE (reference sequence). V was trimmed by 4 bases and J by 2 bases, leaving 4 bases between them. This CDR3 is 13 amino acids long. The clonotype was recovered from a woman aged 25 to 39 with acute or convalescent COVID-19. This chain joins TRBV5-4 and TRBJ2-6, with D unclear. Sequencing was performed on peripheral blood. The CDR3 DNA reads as TGTGCCAGCAGCCTAACTGGGGCCAACGTCCTGACTTTC. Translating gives CASSLTGANVLTF.